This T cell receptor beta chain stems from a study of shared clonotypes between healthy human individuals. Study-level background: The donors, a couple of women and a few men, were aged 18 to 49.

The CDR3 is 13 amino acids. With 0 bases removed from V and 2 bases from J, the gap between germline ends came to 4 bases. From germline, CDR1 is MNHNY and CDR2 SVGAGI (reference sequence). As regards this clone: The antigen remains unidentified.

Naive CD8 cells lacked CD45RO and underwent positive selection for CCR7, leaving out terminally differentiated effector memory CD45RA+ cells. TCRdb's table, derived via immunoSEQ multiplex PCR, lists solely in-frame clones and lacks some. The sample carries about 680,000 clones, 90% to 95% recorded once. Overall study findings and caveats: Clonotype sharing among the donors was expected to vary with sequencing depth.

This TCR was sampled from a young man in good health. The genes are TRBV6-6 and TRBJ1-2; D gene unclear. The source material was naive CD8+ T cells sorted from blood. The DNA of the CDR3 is TGTGCCAGCAGTTACTCGATGAACTATGGCTACACCTTC. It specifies CASSYSMNYGYTF.